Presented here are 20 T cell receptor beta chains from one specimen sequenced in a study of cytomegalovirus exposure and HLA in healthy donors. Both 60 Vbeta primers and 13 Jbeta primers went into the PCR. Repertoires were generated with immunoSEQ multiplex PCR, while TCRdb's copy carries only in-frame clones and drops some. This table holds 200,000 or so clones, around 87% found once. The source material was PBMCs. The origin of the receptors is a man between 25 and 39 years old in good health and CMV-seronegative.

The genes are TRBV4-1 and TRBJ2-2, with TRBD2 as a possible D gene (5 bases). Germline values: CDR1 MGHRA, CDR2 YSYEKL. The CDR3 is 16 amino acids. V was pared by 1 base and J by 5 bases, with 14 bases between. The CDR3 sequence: CASSQALGIETGELFF. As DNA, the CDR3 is TGCGCCAGCAGCCAAGCACTAGGGATAGAAACCGGGGAGCTGTTTTTT.

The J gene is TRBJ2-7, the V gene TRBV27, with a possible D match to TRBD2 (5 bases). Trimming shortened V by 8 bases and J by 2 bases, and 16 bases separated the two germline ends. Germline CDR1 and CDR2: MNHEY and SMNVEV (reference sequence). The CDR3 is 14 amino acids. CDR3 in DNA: TGTGCCAGCTCGGTCAGCGGACTTACCTACGAGCAGTACTTC. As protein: CASSVSGLTYEQYF.

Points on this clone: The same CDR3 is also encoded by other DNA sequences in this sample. CDR3 bases: TGTGCCAGCAGCCCCGGGGGGTACACTGAAGCTTTCTTT. This translates into CASSPGGYTEAFF. The J gene is TRBJ1-1, the V gene TRBV28; D might be TRBD1 (5 bases). In germline, CDR1 is MDHEN, CDR2 SYDVKM. With 6 bases removed from V and 3 bases from J, the gap between germline ends came to 11 bases. The CDR3 has 13 amino acids.

This CDR3 is CASSPSGAVGYTF. The CDR3 DNA reads as TGTGCCAGCAGCCCCTCAGGGGCGGTCGGCTACACCTTC. V is TRBV11-2 and J is TRBJ1-2; maybe TRBD1 (6 bases). The V gene lost 5 bases and the J gene lost 8 bases, with 15 bases spanning the gap. Per germline, CDR1 SGHAT and CDR2 FQNNGV. CDR3 length equals 13 residues.

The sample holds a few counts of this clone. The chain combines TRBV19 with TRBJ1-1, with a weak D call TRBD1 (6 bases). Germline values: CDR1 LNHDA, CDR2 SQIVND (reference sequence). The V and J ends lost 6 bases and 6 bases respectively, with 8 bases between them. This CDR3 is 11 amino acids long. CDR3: CASRRQAEAFF. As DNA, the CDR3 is TGTGCCAGTAGGAGACAGGCTGAAGCTTTCTTT.

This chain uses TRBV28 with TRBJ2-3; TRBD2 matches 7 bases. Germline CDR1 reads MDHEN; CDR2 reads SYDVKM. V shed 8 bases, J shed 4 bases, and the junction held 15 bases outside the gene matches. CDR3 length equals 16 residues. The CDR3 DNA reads TGTGCCAGCTGGTCGGTGAGCGGGGTGGGGGCAGATACGCAGTATTTT. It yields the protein CASWSVSGVGADTQYF.

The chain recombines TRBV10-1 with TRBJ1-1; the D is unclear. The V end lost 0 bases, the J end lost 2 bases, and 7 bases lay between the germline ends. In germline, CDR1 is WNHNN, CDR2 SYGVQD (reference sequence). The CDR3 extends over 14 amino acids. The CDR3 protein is CASSESSGNTEAFF. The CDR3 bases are TGCGCCAGCAGTGAGTCGTCGGGAAACACTGAAGCTTTCTTT.

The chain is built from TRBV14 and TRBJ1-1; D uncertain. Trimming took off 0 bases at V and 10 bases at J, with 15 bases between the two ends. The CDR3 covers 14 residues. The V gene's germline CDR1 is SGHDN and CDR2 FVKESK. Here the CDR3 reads CASSQDGAGMGAFF. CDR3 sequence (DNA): TGTGCCAGCAGCCAAGATGGTGCGGGGATGGGAGCTTTCTTT.

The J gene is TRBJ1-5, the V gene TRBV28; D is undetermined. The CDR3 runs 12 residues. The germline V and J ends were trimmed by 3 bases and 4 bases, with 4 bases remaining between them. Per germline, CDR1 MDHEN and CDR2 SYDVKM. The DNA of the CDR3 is TGTGCCAGCAGTTTCCTTAATCAGCCCCAGCATTTT. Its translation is CASSFLNQPQHF.

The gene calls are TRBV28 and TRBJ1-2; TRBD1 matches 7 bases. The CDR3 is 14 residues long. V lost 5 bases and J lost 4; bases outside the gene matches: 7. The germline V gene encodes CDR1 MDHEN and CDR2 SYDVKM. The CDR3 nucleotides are TGTGCCAGCAGTCCGCCGACAGGGTTCTATGGCTACACCTTC. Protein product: CASSPPTGFYGYTF.

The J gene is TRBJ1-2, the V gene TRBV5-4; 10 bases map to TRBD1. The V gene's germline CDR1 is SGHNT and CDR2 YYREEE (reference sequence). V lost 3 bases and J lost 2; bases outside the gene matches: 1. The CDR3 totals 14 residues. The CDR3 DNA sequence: TGTGCCAGCAGCTCGGACAGGGGGAACTATGGCTACACCTTC. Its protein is CASSSDRGNYGYTF.

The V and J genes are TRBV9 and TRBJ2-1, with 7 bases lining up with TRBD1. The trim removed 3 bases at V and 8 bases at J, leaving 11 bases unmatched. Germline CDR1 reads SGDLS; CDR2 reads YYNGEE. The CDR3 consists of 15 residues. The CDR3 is CASSARDRGRDEQFF. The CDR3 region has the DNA TGTGCCAGCAGCGCCCGGGACAGAGGAAGAGATGAGCAGTTCTTC.

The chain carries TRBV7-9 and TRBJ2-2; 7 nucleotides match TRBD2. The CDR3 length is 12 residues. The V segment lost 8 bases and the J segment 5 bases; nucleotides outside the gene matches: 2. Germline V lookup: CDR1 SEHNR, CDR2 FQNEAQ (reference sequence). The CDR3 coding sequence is TGTGCCAGCCCGCGGGGGACCGGGGAGCTGTTTTTT. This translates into CASPRGTGELFF.

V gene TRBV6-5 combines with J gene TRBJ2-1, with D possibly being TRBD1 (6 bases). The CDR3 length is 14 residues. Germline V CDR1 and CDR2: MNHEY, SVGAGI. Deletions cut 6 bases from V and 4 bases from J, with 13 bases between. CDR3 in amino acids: CASSLQDSYNEQFF. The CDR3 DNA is TGTGCCAGCAGCCTTCAGGACAGTTACAATGAGCAGTTCTTC.

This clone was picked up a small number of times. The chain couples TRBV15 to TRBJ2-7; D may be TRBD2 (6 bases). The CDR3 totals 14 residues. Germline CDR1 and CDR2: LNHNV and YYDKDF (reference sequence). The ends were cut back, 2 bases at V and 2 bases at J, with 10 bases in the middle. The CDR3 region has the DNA TGTGCCACCAGCAGAAGGGGAGGAGCCTACGAGCAGTACTTC. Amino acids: CATSRRGGAYEQYF.

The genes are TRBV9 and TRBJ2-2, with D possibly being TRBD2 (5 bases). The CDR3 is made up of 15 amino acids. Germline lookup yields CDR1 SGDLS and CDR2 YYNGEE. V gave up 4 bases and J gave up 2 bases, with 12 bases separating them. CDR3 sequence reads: CASSPRPGNTGELFF. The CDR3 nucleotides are TGTGCCAGCAGCCCCCGTCCGGGAAACACCGGGGAGCTGTTTTTT.

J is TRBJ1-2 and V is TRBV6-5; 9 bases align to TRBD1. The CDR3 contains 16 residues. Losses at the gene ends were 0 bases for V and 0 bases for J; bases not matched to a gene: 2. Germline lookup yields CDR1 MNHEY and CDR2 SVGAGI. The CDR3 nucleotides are TGTGCCAGCAGTTACTCCGGGACAGGGTCTAACTATGGCTACACCTTC. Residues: CASSYSGTGSNYGYTF.

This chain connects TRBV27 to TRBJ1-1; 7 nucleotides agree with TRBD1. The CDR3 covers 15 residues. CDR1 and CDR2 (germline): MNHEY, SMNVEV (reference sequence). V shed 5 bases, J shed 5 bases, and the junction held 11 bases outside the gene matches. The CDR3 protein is CASSKIGTAKTEAFF. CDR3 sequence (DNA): TGTGCCAGCAGTAAAATAGGGACAGCAAAGACTGAAGCTTTCTTT.

CDR3 region: CASSSGRWGGTDTQYF. CDR3 nucleotide sequence: TGTGCCAGCAGCTCAGGGCGTTGGGGGGGCACAGATACGCAGTATTTT. The chain links TRBV9 to TRBJ2-3; weak D call: TRBD2 (6 bases). CDR1 and CDR2 from the germline V gene are SGDLS and YYNGEE. The CDR3 consists of 16 residues. V gave up 4 bases and J gave up 1 base, with 16 bases separating them.

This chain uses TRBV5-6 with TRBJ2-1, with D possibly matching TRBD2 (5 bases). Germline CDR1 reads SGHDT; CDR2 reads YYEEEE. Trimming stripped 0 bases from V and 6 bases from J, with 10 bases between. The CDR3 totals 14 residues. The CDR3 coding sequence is TGTGCCAGCAGCTTGGGAGCTAGCCTCAATGAGCAGTTCTTC. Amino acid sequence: CASSLGASLNEQFF.